This T cell receptor (beta chain) was documented in a study of naive and memory T cell subsets. Whole-study results and caveats: In naive cells, over 85% of TCR sequences were seen only once. A few larger clonotypes appeared in naive repertoires, especially CD8, possibly memory cells re-expressing CD45RA. Naive and memory repertoire findings lacked a ground truth for validation.

Germline assignment: CDR1 SGHRS and CDR2 YFSETQ. Trimming removed 3 bases at V and 3 bases at J, with 10 bases between. This CDR3 has 13 amino acids. Note on this clonotype: Its antigen is unidentified.

Both TRBC1 and TRBC2 were covered by a beta constant-region primer of two equimolar oligonucleotides. The ligated cDNA underwent four PCR rounds using SP2 and nested alpha and beta constant-region primers. TCRdb recomputed calls from the UMI-ligation and nested PCR reads with MiXCR, one row per CDR3 protein. The sample comprises around 140,000 distinct CDR3 sequences, over 20% of which are singletons, and about 0.11% rests with the top ten. What was sequenced was naive CD4+ T cells from blood. The clonotype originates from a human donor in good health. J is TRBJ2-7 and V is TRBV5-1, with D tentatively TRBD1 (6 bases). CDR3 coding DNA: TGCGCCAGCAGCTCCGCACAGGGCTACGAGCAGTACTTC. Amino acids: CASSSAQGYEQYF. Combining the CDR3 with reference TRBV5-1 and TRBJ2-7 gives the whole variable domain KAGVTQTPRYLIKTRGQQVTLSCSPISGHRSVSWYQQTPGQGLQFLFEYFSETQRNKGNFPGRFSGRQFSNSRSEMNVSTLELGDSALYLCASSSAQGYEQYFGPGTRLTVT.